The 5 T cell receptor beta chains in this list originate from one sample, sequenced in a study of CD8+ T cells in alopecia areata. The sequencing template was cDNA reverse transcribed from extracted RNA. TCRdb's copy holds only in-frame clones and misses some; the assay was immunoSEQ multiplex PCR. In the table there are about 150,000 clones, about three fifths of which are singletons. This sample comprised CD4+ T cells sorted from blood, obtained at week 0. These receptor sequences come from a human donor with alopecia areata.

Comments on this clone: With a far larger clone one base away, a read error is the likely cause. The V gene is TRBV6-1, the J gene TRBJ2-4; D unclear. From germline, CDR1 is MNHNS and CDR2 SASEGT. The CDR3 has 15 residues. In DNA form, the CDR3 reads TGTGCCAGCGGACCAGGAAACCCCCCGAAAACCATTCAGTACTTC. Its protein is CASGPGNPPKTIQYF.

This clone was picked up one time. This sequence joins TRBV4-3 and TRBJ2-3; no clear D gene. Trimming stripped 0 bases from V and 2 bases from J, with 18 bases between. The CDR3 consists of 18 residues. Germline CDR1 LGHNA, CDR2 YSLEER. CDR3 sequence: CASSQDLGPQANTDTQYF. The CDR3 DNA follows: TGCGCCAGCAGCCAAGATCTCGGGCCTCAGGCTAACACAGATACGCAGTATTTT.

The chain's CDR3 is CASSPHRSTDTQYF. CDR3 in DNA: TGTGCCAGCAGCCCTCACAGGTCCACAGATACGCAGTATTTT. The chain has TRBV7-9 and TRBJ2-3; the D gene is possibly TRBD1 (5 bases). Trimming cost V 5 bases and J 2 bases, with 11 bases left between them. CDR1 is SEHNR and CDR2 is FQNEAQ in the germline V gene (reference sequence). The CDR3 is 14 amino acids.

This chain joins TRBV29-1 and TRBJ1-2, with 9 bases matching TRBD1. V gave up 4 bases and J gave up 5 bases; unmatched junction bases: 5. Germline loops: CDR1 SQVTM, CDR2 ANQGSEA. The CDR3 is 13 residues long. The CDR3 loop reads CSVALDRGYGYTF. DNA for the CDR3: TGCAGCGTTGCCCTGGACAGGGGATATGGCTACACCTTC.

The chain couples TRBV30 to TRBJ1-3; 9 bases line up with TRBD1. Looked up from germline, CDR1 is GTSNPN and CDR2 is SVGIG (reference sequence). The CDR3 sequence is 14 residues long. V lost 2 bases to trimming and J lost 4 bases; unmatched junction nucleotides: 3. Here the CDR3 reads CAWSTGTGGNTIYF. The DNA of the CDR3 is TGTGCCTGGAGTACCGGGACAGGGGGAAACACCATATATTTT.